One T cell receptor beta chain is described in this entry. Original handling: Amplified reference gene primers provided the basis for estimating nucleated cell counts. Profiled with immunoSEQ multiplex PCR; TCRdb holds only in-frame clones, not every one. Clone size and V and J calls were adopted from that table, with D and trimming inferred from the DNA. Here the sample spans some 240,000 clones, roughly 85% being singletons. This record belongs to a study of blood T cell repertoires in COVID-19. Study details: Specimens from acute and convalescent COVID-19 originated in the United States, Italy and Spain.

The sample consisted of peripheral blood. The receptor's source is a woman aged 65 to 85 with COVID-19, enrolled during active disease.

The CDR3 loop reads CAWSGRRSGNSPLHF. In DNA, the CDR3 is TGTGCCTGGAGTGGGAGGAGATCTGGAAATTCACCCCTCCACTTT. V is TRBV30 and J is TRBJ1-6, with unresolved D. V lost 1 base and J 7 bases, leaving 14 bases between the germline ends. CDR3 length: 15 residues. The germline gives CDR1 GTSNPN, CDR2 SVGIG (reference sequence). Full variable domain (missing parts from reference TRBV30 and TRBJ1-6): SQTIHQWPATLVQPVGSPLSLECTVEGTSNPNLYWYRQAAGRGLQLLFYSVGIGQISSEVPQNLSASRPQDRQFILSSKKLLLSDSGFYLCAWSGRRSGNSPLHFGNGTRLTVT.